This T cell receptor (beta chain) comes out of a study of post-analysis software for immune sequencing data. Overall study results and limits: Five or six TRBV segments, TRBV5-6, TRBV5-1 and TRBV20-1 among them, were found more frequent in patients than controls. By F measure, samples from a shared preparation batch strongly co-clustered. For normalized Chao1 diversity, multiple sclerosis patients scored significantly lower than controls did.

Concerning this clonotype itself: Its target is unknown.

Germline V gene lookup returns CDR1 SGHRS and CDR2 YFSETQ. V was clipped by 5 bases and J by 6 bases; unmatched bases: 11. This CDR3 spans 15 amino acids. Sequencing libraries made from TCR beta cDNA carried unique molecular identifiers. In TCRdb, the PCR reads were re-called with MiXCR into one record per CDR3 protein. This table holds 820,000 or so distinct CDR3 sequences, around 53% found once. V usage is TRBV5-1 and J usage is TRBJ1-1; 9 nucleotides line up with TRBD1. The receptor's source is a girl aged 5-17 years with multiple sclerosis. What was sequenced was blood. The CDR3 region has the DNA TGCGCCAGCAGAAGGGACAGGGTGCGGATCGCTGAAGCTTTCTTT. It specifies CASRRDRVRIAEAFF.